Listed below are T cell receptor beta chains from one sample, sequenced in a study of follicular helper T cells after annual influenza vaccination. The assay was immunoSEQ multiplex PCR, and TCRdb's table has in-frame clones only and misses some. The sample includes under 12,000 clones, roughly four fifths seen only once; the top ten take 0.87%. The sample was CXCR5- memory CD4+ T cells sorted from blood, taken 6 weeks after influenza vaccination. Source of these receptors: an adult who received the influenza vaccine. CDR3s include the opening cysteine and the closing phenylalanine or tryptophan. The D gene is left open where the match is weak.

TRBJ2-2,-,TRBV5-1,CASSLTQAGELFF
TRBJ2-2,TRBD1,TRBV5-1,CASSFMGQGAAGELFF
TRBJ1-2,-,TRBV6-1,CATRQSYGYTF
TRBJ2-5,-,TRBV6-5,CASSYAHPETQYF
TRBJ1-3,-,TRBV28,CASRGHGNTIYF
TRBJ1-5,-,TRBV6-1,CAGGLRDWPQHF
TRBJ2-3,-,TRBV5-1,CASSSDGGTQYF
TRBJ2-7,-,TRBV28,CASSPGHLSSYEQYF
TRBJ2-2,-,TRBV5-4,CASSLAGNTGELFF
TRBJ2-7,TRBD1,TRBV19,CASSRDRVISEQYF
TRBJ2-7,-,TRBV5-5,CASSLNEQYF
TRBJ1-6,-,TRBV28,CASRGQNSPLHF
TRBJ1-2,TRBD1,TRBV29-1,CSVDGPDRGDGYTF
TRBJ2-4,TRBD1,TRBV5-1,CASSLTGDLAKNIQYF
TRBJ1-1,-,TRBV19,CASSHKNTEAFF
TRBJ2-1,-,TRBV4-2,CASSQDYVTYNEQFF
TRBJ1-4,-,TRBV11-3,CASSPGPREKLFF
TRBJ1-3,-,TRBV4-1,CASSQGRDGTSGNTIYF
TRBJ1-6,TRBD1,TRBV28,CASSGQGRNSPLHF
TRBJ1-2,TRBD1,TRBV18,CASSPQRDRLLF
TRBJ2-2,TRBD1,TRBV5-1,CASSLVQGFAGELFF
TRBJ1-6,-,TRBV7-2,CASSSRTALNSPLHF
TRBJ2-5,TRBD2,TRBV29-1,CSFQGTSGGRETQYF
TRBJ2-2,TRBD2,TRBV7-2,CASSLAGGGNTGELFF
TRBJ1-5,TRBD1,TRBV28,CASSRPQGDAQPQHF
TRBJ1-1,-,TRBV19,CASKRAGVLNTEAFF
TRBJ1-5,-,TRBV19,CASSIGAFGSNQPQHF
TRBJ2-3,-,TRBV6-6,CASSSRQISTDTQYF
TRBJ2-7,TRBD1,TRBV28,CASSYRGTGGGEQYF
TRBJ2-7,TRBD1,TRBV6-5,CASSYQGESIYEQYF
TRBJ1-2,-,TRBV6-1,CASSHDSSYGYTF
TRBJ2-5,-,TRBV7-9,CASSPQDAQETQYF
TRBJ1-3,-,TRBV15,CATSRDPWAGLSGNTIYF
TRBJ1-1,-,TRBV9,CASSVGGVSTEAFF
TRBJ1-5,-,TRBV7-9,CASSLNSNQPQHF
TRBJ1-2,-,TRBV5-6,CASTNKGYPTF
TRBJ2-5,TRBD2,TRBV10-3,CAISESVGKGLAGYETQYF
TRBJ2-7,-,TRBV7-2,CASSLTPLGYEQYF
TRBJ2-7,-,TRBV7-2,CASSLGKLSSYEQYF
TRBJ2-1,TRBD2,TRBV9,CASSVKRGGPYNEQFF